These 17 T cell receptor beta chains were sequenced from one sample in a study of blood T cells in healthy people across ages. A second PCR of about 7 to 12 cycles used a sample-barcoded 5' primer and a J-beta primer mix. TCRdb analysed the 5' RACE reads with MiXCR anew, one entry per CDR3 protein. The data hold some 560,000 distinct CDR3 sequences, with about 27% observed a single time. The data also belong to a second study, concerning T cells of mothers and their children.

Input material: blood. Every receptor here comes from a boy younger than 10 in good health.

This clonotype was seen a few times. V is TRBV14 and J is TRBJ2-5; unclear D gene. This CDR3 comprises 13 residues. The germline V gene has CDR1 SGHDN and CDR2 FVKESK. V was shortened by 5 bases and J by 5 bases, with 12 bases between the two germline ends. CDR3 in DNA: TGTGCCAGCAGCTGCCACGACCTCGAGACCCAGTACTTC. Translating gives CASSCHDLETQYF. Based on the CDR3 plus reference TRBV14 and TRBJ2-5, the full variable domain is EAGVTQFPSHSVIEKGQTVTLRCDPISGHDNLYWYRRVMGKEIKFLLHFVKESKQDESGMPNNRFLAERTGGTYSTLKVQPAELEDSGVYFCASSCHDLETQYFGPGTRLLVL.

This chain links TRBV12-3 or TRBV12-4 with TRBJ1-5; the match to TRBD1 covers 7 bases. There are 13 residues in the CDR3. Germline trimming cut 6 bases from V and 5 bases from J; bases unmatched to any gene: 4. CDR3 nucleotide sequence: TGTGCCAGCAGGCACAGGGGTGATCAGCCCCAGCATTTT. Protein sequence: CASRHRGDQPQHF.

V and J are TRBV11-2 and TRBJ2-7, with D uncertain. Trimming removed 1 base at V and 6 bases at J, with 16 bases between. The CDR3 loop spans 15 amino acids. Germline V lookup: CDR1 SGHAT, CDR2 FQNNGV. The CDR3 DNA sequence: TGTGCCAGCAGCTTAGGGTTAGGCCTATTTTCCGAGCAGTACTTC. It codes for CASSLGLGLFSEQYF.

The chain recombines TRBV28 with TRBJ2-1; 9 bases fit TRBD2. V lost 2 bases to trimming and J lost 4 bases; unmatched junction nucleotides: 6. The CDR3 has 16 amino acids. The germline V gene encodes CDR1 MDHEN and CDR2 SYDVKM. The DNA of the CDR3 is TGTGCCAGCAGTTTAGGGGGACTAGCCGTTTACAATGAGCAGTTCTTC. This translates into CASSLGGLAVYNEQFF.

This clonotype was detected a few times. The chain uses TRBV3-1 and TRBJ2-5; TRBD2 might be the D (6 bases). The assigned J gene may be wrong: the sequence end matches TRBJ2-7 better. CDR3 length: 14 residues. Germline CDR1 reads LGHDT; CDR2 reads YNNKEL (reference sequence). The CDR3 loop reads CASSQERGLYEQYF. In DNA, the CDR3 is TGTGCCAGCAGCCAAGAGCGGGGCCTCTACGAGCAGTACTTC.

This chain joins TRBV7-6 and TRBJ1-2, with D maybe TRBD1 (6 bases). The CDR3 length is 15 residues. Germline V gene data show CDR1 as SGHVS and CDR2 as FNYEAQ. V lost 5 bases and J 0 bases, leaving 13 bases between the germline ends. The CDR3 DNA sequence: TGTGCCAGCAGCCCGGACAGTAAATCTAACTATGGCTACACCTTC. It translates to CASSPDSKSNYGYTF.

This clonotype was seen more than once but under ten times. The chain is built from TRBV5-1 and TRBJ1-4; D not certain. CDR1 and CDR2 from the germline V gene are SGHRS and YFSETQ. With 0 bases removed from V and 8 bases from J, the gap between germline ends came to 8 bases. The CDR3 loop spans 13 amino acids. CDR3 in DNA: TGCGCCAGCAGCTTGGTATGGCGGGAAAAACTGTTTTTT. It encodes CASSLVWREKLFF.

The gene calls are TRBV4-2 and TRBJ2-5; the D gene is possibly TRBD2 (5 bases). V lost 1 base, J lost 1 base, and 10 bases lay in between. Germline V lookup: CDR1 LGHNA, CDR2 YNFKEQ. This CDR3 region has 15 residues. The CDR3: CASSQAGSGQETQYF. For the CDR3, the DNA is TGTGCCAGCAGCCAAGCGGGGAGTGGCCAAGAGACCCAGTACTTC.

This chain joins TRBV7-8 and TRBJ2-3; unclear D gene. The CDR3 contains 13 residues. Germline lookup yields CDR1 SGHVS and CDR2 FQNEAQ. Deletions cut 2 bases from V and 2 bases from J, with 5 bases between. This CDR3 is CASSLQITDTQYF. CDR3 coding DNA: TGTGCCAGCAGCTTACAAATCACAGATACGCAGTATTTT.

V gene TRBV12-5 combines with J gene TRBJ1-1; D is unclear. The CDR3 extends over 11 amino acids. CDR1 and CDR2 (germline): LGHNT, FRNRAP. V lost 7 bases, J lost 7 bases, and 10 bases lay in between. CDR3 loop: CASVLEVEAFF. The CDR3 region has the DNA TGTGCTAGTGTCCTGGAGGTTGAAGCTTTCTTT.

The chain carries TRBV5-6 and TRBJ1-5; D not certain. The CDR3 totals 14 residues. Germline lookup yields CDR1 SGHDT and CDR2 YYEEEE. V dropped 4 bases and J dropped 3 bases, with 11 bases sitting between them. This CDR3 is CASSLRRDNQPQHF. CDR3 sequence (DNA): TGTGCCAGCAGCCTGCGGAGGGACAATCAGCCCCAGCATTTT.

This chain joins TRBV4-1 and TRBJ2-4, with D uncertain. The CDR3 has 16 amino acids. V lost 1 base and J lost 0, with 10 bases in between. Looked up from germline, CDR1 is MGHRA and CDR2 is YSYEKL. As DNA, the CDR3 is TGCGCCAGCAGCCAAGTACCTAGGGCAGCCAAAAACATTCAGTACTTC. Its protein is CASSQVPRAAKNIQYF.

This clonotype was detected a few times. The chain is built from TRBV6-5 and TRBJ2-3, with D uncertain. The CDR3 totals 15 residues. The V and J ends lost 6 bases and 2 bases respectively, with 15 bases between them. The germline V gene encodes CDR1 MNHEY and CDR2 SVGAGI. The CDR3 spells CASSRYGVNTDTQYF. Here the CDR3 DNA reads TGTGCCAGCAGCCGCTATGGGGTTAACACAGATACGCAGTATTTT.

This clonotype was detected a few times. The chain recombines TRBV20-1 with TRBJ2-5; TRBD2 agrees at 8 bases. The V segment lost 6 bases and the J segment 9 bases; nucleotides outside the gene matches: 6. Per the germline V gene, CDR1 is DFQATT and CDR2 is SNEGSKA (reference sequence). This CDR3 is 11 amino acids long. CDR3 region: CSAGGGRAQYF. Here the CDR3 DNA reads TGCAGTGCCGGGGGGGGTAGGGCCCAGTACTTC.

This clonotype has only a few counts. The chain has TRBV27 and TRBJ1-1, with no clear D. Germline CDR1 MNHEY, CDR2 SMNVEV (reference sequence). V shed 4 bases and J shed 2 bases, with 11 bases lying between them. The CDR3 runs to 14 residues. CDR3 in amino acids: CASSSEFKNTEAFF. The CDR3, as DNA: TGTGCCAGCAGTTCCGAATTTAAAAACACTGAAGCTTTCTTT.

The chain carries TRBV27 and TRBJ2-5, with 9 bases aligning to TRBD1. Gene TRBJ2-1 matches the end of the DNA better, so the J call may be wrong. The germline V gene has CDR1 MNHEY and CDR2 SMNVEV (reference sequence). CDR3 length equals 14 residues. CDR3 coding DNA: TGTGCCAGCAGTCCAGGACAGGGGTTGGGTGAGCAGTTCTTC. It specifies CASSPGQGLGEQFF.

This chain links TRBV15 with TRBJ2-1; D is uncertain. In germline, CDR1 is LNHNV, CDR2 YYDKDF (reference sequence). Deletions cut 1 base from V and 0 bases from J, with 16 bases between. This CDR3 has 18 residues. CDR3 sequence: CATSRVPLRVSSYNEQFF. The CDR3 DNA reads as TGTGCCACCAGCAGAGTCCCTTTAAGGGTGAGCTCCTACAATGAGCAGTTCTTC.